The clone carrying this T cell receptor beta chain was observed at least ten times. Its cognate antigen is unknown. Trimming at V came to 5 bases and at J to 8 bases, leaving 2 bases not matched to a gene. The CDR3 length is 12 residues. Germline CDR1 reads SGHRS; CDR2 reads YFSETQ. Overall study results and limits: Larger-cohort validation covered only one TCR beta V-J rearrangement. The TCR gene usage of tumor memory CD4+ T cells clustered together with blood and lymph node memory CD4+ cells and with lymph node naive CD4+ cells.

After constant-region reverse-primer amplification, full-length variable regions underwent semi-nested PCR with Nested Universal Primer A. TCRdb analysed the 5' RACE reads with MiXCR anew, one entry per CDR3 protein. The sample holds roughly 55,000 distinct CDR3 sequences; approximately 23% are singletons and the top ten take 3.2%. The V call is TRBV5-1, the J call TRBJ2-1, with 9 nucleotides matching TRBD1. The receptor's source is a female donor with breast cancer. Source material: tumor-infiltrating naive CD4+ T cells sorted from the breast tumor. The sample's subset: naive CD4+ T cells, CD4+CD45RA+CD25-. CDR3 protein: CASRGQGYEQFF. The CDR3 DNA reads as TGCGCCAGCAGGGGACAGGGATATGAGCAGTTCTTC.